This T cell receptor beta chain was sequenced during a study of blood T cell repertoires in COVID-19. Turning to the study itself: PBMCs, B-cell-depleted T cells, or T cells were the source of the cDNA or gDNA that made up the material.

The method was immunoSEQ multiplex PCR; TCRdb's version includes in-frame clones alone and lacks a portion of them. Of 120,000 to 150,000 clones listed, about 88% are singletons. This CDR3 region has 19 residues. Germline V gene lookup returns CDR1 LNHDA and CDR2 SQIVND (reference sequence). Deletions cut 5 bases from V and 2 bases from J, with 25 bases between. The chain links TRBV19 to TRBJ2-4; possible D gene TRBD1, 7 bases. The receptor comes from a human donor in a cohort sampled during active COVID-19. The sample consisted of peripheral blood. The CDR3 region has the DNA TGTGCCAGTAGTGCAACAGGGGAAGGGACTGTGGGACCCAAAAACATTCAGTACTTC. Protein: CASSATGEGTVGPKNIQYF.